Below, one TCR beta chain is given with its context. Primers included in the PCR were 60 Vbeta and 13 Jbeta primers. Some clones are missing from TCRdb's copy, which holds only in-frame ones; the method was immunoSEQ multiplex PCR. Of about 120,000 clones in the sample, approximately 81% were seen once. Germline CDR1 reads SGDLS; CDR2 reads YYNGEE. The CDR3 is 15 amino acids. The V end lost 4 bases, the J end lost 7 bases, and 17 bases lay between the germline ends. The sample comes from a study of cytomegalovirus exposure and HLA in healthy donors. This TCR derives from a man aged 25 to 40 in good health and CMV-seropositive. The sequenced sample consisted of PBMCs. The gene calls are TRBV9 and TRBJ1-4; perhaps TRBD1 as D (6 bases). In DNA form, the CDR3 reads TGTGCCAGCAGCCTACAGGGTACGAGGGCTGAAAAACTGTTTTTT. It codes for CASSLQGTRAEKLFF.